One TCR beta chain is described in this entry. The antigen is not known. It was healthy bone marrow donors who served as donors. Both 60 Vbeta primers and 13 Jbeta primers went into the PCR. Data came from immunoSEQ multiplex PCR; TCRdb stores just in-frame clones and leaves some out. The sample lists approximately 150,000 clones, just over 75% occurring once. The sample comes from a study of cytomegalovirus exposure and HLA in healthy donors. Study-wide points: Other equally common chains were less clonally expanded than HLA-associated TCR beta chains, a later analysis showed. Despite most TCR sequences being rare, some public TCRs occurred in many donors.

The CDR3 contains 15 residues. Germline V gene lookup returns CDR1 MNHEY and CDR2 SMNVEV (reference sequence). The V and J ends lost 0 bases and 6 bases, in that order; junction bases with no gene match: 5. The J gene is TRBJ1-5, the V gene TRBV27; 7 nucleotides match TRBD1. This clonotype was obtained from a woman aged 40-49 years in good health and CMV-seronegative. Sample: PBMCs. CDR3 bases: TGTGCCAGCAGTTTATCGGGGACAGAGCGTCAGCCCCAGCATTTT. Protein sequence: CASSLSGTERQPQHF.